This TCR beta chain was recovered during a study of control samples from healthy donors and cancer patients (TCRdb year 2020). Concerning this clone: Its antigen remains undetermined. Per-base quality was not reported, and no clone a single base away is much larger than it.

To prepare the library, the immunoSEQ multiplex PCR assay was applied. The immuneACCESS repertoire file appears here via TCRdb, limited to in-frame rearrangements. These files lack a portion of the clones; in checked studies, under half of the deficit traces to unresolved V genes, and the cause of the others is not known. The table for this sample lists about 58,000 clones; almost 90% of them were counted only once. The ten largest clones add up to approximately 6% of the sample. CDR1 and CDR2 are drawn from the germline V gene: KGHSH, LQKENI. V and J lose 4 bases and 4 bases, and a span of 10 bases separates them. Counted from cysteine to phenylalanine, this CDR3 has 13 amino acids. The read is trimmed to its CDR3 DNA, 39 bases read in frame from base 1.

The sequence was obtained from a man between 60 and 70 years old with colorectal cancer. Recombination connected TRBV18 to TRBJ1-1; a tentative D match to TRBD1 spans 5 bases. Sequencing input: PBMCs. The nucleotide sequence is TGTGCCAGCTCACTCATCGGGGGCACTGAAGCTTTCTTT. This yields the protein CASSLIGGTEAFF. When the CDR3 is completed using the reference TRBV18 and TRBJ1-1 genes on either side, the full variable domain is NAGVMQNPRHLVRRRGQEARLRCSPMKGHSHVYWYRQLPEEGLKFMVYLQKENIIDESGMPKERFSAEFPKEGPSILRIQQVVRGDSAAYFCASSLIGGTEAFFGQGTRLTVV.